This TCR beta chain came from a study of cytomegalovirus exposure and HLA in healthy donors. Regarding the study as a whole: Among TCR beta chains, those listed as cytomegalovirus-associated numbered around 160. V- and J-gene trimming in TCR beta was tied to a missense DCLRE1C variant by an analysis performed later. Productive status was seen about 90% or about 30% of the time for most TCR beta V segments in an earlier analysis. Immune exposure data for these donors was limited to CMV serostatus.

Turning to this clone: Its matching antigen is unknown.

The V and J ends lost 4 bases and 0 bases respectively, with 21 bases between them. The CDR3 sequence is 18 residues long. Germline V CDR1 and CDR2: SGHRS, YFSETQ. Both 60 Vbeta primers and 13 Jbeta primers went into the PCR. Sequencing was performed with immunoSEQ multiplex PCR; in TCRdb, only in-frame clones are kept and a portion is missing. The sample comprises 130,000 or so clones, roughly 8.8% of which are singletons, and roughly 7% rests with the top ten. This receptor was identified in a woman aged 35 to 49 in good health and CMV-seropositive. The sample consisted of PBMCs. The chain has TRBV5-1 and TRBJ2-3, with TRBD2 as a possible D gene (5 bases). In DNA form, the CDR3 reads TGCGCCAGCAGCCCAGACCGCGAGGGAGTTTTTAGCACAGATACGCAGTATTTT. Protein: CASSPDREGVFSTDTQYF.